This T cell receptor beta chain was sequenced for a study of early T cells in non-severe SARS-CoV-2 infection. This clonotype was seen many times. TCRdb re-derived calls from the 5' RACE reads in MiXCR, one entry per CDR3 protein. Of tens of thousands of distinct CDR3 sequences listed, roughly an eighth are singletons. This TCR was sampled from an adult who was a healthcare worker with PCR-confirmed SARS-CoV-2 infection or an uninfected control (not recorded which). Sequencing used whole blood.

CDR3: CASSWAQTQYF. The CDR3 bases are TGTGCCAGCAGTTGGGCGCAGACCCAGTACTTC. V gene TRBV6-1 combines with J gene TRBJ2-5; D gene uncertain. Germline V gives CDR1 MNHNS, CDR2 SASEGT. The CDR3 length is 11 residues. Deletions cut 5 bases from V and 6 bases from J, with 7 bases between.